This entry lists 2 T cell receptor beta chains sequenced from one sample in a study of blood T cell repertoires in COVID-19. Assay: immunoSEQ multiplex PCR; the TCRdb copy retains only in-frame clones and omits some. This table has 70,000 to 100,000 clones, 80% to 90% appearing once. Sequenced: peripheral blood. Receptors were obtained from a human donor in a cohort sampled during active COVID-19.

V and J are TRBV5-5 and TRBJ2-7; TRBD2 matches 7 bases. The CDR3 is 15 residues long. Germline V gene sequence: CDR1 SGHKS, CDR2 YYEKEE (reference sequence). The ends lost 4 bases at V and 3 bases at J; junction bases unmatched: 10. In DNA, the CDR3 is TGTGCCAGCAGCGGCGGGGGACTTCGGCTCTACGAGCAGTACTTC. Amino acid sequence: CASSGGGLRLYEQYF.

The genes are TRBV18 and TRBJ2-5; 7 nucleotides agree with TRBD1. Germline V CDR1 and CDR2: KGHSH, LQKENI. CDR3 size: 13 residues. With 5 bases clipped from V and 4 bases from J, the junction kept 4 bases outside the gene matches. The CDR3 region is CASSTNRGETQYF. In DNA, the CDR3 is TGTGCCAGCTCAACGAACAGGGGAGAGACCCAGTACTTC.